The 20 T cell receptor beta chains below all came from one sample that was sequenced in a study of cytomegalovirus exposure and HLA in healthy donors (dated by TCRdb to about 2017). The method was the immunoSEQ multiplex PCR assay. For the multiplex PCR, a mixture combining 60 forward primers for TCR Vbeta segments and 13 reverse primers for TCR Jbeta segments was used. TCRdb took this table from immuneACCESS and kept in-frame rearrangements with V and J called. Such tables lack part of the clones; where checked against another copy, unresolved V genes explain under half of the gap, and the rest is unexplained. The sample table holds approximately 79,000 clones, of which less than 80% were seen once. The top ten constitute under 10% of the sample. Material for sequencing was PBMCs. The receptors come from a middle-aged man in good health and CMV-seropositive.

This chain uses TRBV7-8 with TRBJ2-3, with D possibly TRBD1 on 5 matching bases. Germline lookup yields CDR1 SGHVS and CDR2 FQNEAQ. This CDR3 has 13 amino acids. V was pared by 5 bases and J by 3 bases, with 9 bases between. CDR3 DNA sequence: TGTGCCAGCAGCAACCGACAGACAGATACGCAGTATTTT. Protein product: CASSNRQTDTQYF.

This clone has just a few counts. The chain combines TRBV7-9 with TRBJ2-1; TRBD2 agrees at 10 bases. The germline V gene has CDR1 SEHNR and CDR2 FQNEAQ (reference sequence). This CDR3 is built from 15 residues. J lost 9 bases, V lost 4 bases, and 9 bases had no gene match. The CDR3 loop is CASSYAGLAGAEQFF. The CDR3 nucleotides read TGTGCCAGCAGCTACGCTGGGCTAGCGGGAGCTGAGCAGTTCTTC.

V and J are TRBV28 and TRBJ1-1; a possible D gene is TRBD1 (5 bases). The V end lost 5 bases, the J end lost 1 base, and 11 bases lay between the germline ends. Per the germline V gene, CDR1 is MDHEN and CDR2 is SYDVKM. The length of the CDR3 is 14 residues. The CDR3 nucleotides are TGTGCCAGCAGTCCCAGGGTGAGGAACACTGAAGCTTTCTTT. Encoded protein: CASSPRVRNTEAFF.

The CDR3 here is CASSPGITGNQETQYF. CDR3 nucleotide sequence: TGTGCCAGCAGCCCGGGTATCACGGGAAACCAAGAGACCCAGTACTTC. The V and J genes are TRBV7-7 and TRBJ2-5, with D perhaps TRBD2 (5 bases). Germline CDR1 reads SSHAT; CDR2 reads FNYEAQ (reference sequence). This CDR3 comprises 16 residues. V was cut by 5 bases and J by 0 bases, with 16 bases left in between. The full variable domain, with the rest looked up from reference TRBV7-7 and TRBJ2-5, is GAGVSQSPRYKVTKRGQDVTLRCDPISSHATLYWYQQALGQGPEFLTYFNYEAQPDKSGLPSDRFSAERPEGSISTLTIQRTEQRDSAMYRCASSPGITGNQETQYFGPGTRLLVL.

This chain connects TRBV30 to TRBJ1-5; no clear D. In germline, CDR1 is GTSNPN, CDR2 SVGIG (reference sequence). The CDR3 has 13 amino acids. Trimming stripped 3 bases from V and 4 bases from J, with 10 bases between. CDR3 protein: CAWSSVENQPQHF. CDR3 nucleotides: TGTGCCTGGAGCTCAGTGGAGAATCAGCCCCAGCATTTT. The full variable domain, rest sourced from reference TRBV30 and TRBJ1-5, is SQTIHQWPATLVQPVGSPLSLECTVEGTSNPNLYWYRQAAGRGLQLLFYSVGIGQISSEVPQNLSASRPQDRQFILSSKKLLLSDSGFYLCAWSSVENQPQHFGDGTRLSIL.

V gene TRBV7-6 combines with J gene TRBJ2-1, with 10 nucleotides matching TRBD2. The length of the CDR3 is 18 residues. The germline V gene encodes CDR1 SGHVS and CDR2 FNYEAQ. J gave up 1 base and V 0 bases, and 6 bases lay outside the gene matches. The CDR3 here is CASSLAFGAGGSYNEQFF. The DNA of the CDR3 is TGTGCCAGCAGCTTAGCGTTCGGAGCGGGAGGGTCCTACAATGAGCAGTTCTTC.

This clone has more than one count but fewer than ten. This chain connects TRBV7-9 to TRBJ2-5; maybe TRBD1 (6 bases). This CDR3 spans 18 amino acids. CDR1 SEHNR and CDR2 FQNEAQ come from the germline V gene (reference sequence). V dropped 5 bases and J dropped 3 bases, with 25 bases sitting between them. CDR3 protein: CASSPRGGPGQSKETQYF. Here the CDR3 DNA reads TGTGCCAGCAGCCCCCGGGGTGGTCCGGGACAATCTAAAGAGACCCAGTACTTC.

The CDR3: CASSLRATGGNEKLFF. The DNA of the CDR3 is TGTGCCAGCAGTTTACGGGCGACAGGGGGAAATGAAAAACTGTTTTTT. The genes are TRBV27 and TRBJ1-4, with TRBD1 matching 9 bases. V was clipped by 2 bases and J by 5 bases; unmatched bases: 6. This CDR3 region has 16 residues. The germline V gene encodes CDR1 MNHEY and CDR2 SMNVEV (reference sequence).

This chain connects TRBV6-5 to TRBJ1-1; possible D gene TRBD1, 5 bases. Germline V gives CDR1 MNHEY, CDR2 SVGAGI. The CDR3 loop spans 13 amino acids. V lost 8 bases and J 5 bases, leaving 15 bases between the germline ends. The CDR3 DNA sequence: TGTGCCAGCCGGACGGGGGTTGGTACTGAAGCTTTCTTT. Protein product: CASRTGVGTEAFF.

The J gene is TRBJ2-3, the V gene TRBV2; D call uncertain. Germline CDR1 is SNHLY and CDR2 is FYNNEI. The V gene lost 6 bases and the J gene lost 1 base, with 8 bases spanning the gap. This CDR3 contains 13 residues. The CDR3 DNA follows: TGTGCCAGCAGCCCTGAGGGCACAGATACGCAGTATTTT. Its protein product is CASSPEGTDTQYF.

The chain combines TRBV2 with TRBJ2-5; 8 nucleotides line up with TRBD1. With V trimmed by 0 bases and J by 4 bases, 10 bases remained unmatched. This CDR3 has 17 residues. Germline V gene data show CDR1 as SNHLY and CDR2 as FYNNEI. DNA of the CDR3: TGTGCCAGCAGTGAAGCTGTATGGACAGGGATGCGAGAGACCCAGTACTTC. This gives the protein CASSEAVWTGMRETQYF.

A word on this clone: Additional DNA sequences in this sample encode the identical CDR3. The rearrangement links TRBV11-2 to TRBJ2-5; 7 bases match TRBD1. Germline CDR1 reads SGHAT; CDR2 reads FQNNGV. The CDR3 is 15 residues long. Trimming took 0 bases from V and 0 from J; bases not matched to a gene: 1. In nucleotides, the CDR3 is TGTGCCAGCAGCTTAGACAGGGGGTACCAAGAGACCCAGTACTTC. Translated, it gives CASSLDRGYQETQYF.

The chain couples TRBV9 to TRBJ2-7; a possible D gene is TRBD1 (6 bases). Trimming shortened V by 0 bases and J by 7 bases, and 14 bases separated the two germline ends. This CDR3 is built from 14 residues. Germline assignment: CDR1 SGDLS and CDR2 YYNGEE. The CDR3 loop is CASSVDLGAEEQYF. For the CDR3, the DNA is TGTGCCAGCAGCGTAGATCTGGGGGCGGAGGAGCAGTACTTC. The full variable domain, its missing parts supplied by reference TRBV9 and TRBJ2-7, is DSGVTQTPKHLITATGQRVTLRCSPRSGDLSVYWYQQSLDQGLQFLIQYYNGEERAKGNILERFSAQQFPDLHSELNLSSLELGDSALYFCASSVDLGAEEQYFGPGTRLTVT.

CDR3 sequence reads: CASSLRQGKDTQYF. CDR3 nucleotide sequence: TGCGCCAGCAGCTTGAGGCAGGGGAAAGATACGCAGTATTTT. This chain uses TRBV5-1 with TRBJ2-3; D might be TRBD1 (6 bases). CDR3 length: 14 amino acids. The V and J ends lost 1 base and 5 bases respectively, with 11 bases between them. Per germline, CDR1 SGHRS and CDR2 YFSETQ.

This chain uses TRBV6-5 with TRBJ1-2; 7 bases align to TRBD1. CDR1 and CDR2 (germline): MNHEY, SVGAGI. The CDR3 runs to 13 residues. V lost 10 bases and J lost 7; bases outside the gene matches: 12. The CDR3 region is CATRNRGVTGYTF. As DNA, the CDR3 is TGTGCCACAAGGAACAGGGGTGTCACTGGCTACACCTTC.

In this sample, this clone turned up a few times. CDR3 in DNA: TGTGCCAGCAGCCGGGCGAACACTGAAGCTTTCTTT. Translated: CASSRANTEAFF. The J gene is TRBJ1-1, the V gene TRBV14; unclear D gene. The CDR3 has 12 residues. V was trimmed by 4 bases and J by 1 base, leaving 4 bases between them. Germline CDR1 is SGHDN and CDR2 is FVKESK.

This clone was seen just once. This chain links TRBV5-6 with TRBJ2-2, with D tentatively TRBD1 (5 bases). The CDR3 is 15 amino acids. Trimming stripped 3 bases from V and 6 bases from J, with 15 bases between. Germline CDR1 and CDR2: SGHDT and YYEEEE. The CDR3 protein is CASSSDTARAGELFF. The CDR3 DNA reads TGTGCCAGCAGCTCAGATACCGCCAGGGCCGGGGAGCTGTTTTTT.

The chain is built from TRBV9 and TRBJ1-2; 9 nucleotides line up with TRBD1. The germline V gene has CDR1 SGDLS and CDR2 YYNGEE. V trimming: 0 bases; J trimming: 6 bases; junction bases outside the gene matches: 6. This CDR3 has 15 residues. This CDR3 reads CASSVEQGALHGYTF. The CDR3 DNA reads TGTGCCAGCAGCGTAGAACAGGGGGCACTGCATGGCTACACCTTC.

This clone was seen only a few times. In DNA form, the CDR3 reads TGTGCCAGCAGCCAGGGAATCCGCACAGATACGCAGTATTTT. Protein: CASSQGIRTDTQYF. The chain combines TRBV7-2 with TRBJ2-3; TRBD1 is a possible D gene (5 bases). This CDR3 spans 14 amino acids. In germline, CDR1 is SGHTA, CDR2 FQGNSA. The ends were cut back, 5 bases at V and 1 base at J, with 10 bases in the middle.

CDR3 residues: CAWSLWRQRNTEAFF. The CDR3 region has the DNA TGTGCCTGGAGTTTATGGAGACAGAGGAACACTGAAGCTTTCTTT. J is TRBJ1-1 and V is TRBV30, with D perhaps matching TRBD1 (5 bases). Trimming cost V 2 bases and J 1 base, with 14 bases left between them. CDR3 length equals 15 residues. Germline CDR1 reads GTSNPN; CDR2 reads SVGIG (reference sequence).